The next 27 T cell receptor beta chains were all read from a single sample in a study of CD8 T cells in Susac syndrome. Random hexamers were used to reverse transcribe an amount of 0.5 to 1 ug RNA. Each CDR3 protein gets one entry after TCRdb re-called the immunoSEQ multiplex PCR reads with MiXCR. The repertoire has about 430,000 distinct CDR3 sequences, approximately 85% of them found once; the top ten carry 0.12%. The sequencing input was CD8+ T cells from PBMCs. Receptors were obtained from a human donor with multiple sclerosis.

The chain employs TRBV25-1 and TRBJ2-2; TRBD1 matches at 7 bases. Germline V gives CDR1 MGHDK, CDR2 SYGVNS. The CDR3 spans 14 residues. V gave up 3 bases and J gave up 4 bases; unmatched junction bases: 2. The CDR3 is CASSEAGGTGELFF. CDR3 DNA sequence: TGTGCCAGCAGTGAGGCAGGGGGCACCGGGGAGCTGTTTTTT. The full variable domain, in which reference TRBV25-1 and TRBJ2-2 provide the parts outside the CDR3, is EADIYQTPRYLVIGTGKKITLECSQTMGHDKMYWYQQDPGMELHLIHYSYGVNSTEKGDLSSESTVSRIRTEHFPLTLESARPSHTSQYLCASSEAGGTGELFFGEGSRLTVL.

This chain joins TRBV28 and TRBJ1-5, with a possible D match to TRBD1 (5 bases). Per the germline V gene, CDR1 is MDHEN and CDR2 is SYDVKM. The length of the CDR3 is 12 residues. Trimming stripped 3 bases from V and 7 bases from J, with 7 bases between. CDR3 DNA: TGTGCCAGCAGTTTCCGGGGGCAGCCCCAGCATTTT. This sequence encodes CASSFRGQPQHF.

This clonotype was seen a single time. An end of the junction does not agree with germline; a read error may underlie this. V and J are TRBV30 and TRBJ2-7, with D perhaps being TRBD1 or TRBD2 (7 bases each). The CDR3 covers 13 residues. The germline V gene has CDR1 GTSNPN and CDR2 SVGIG (reference sequence). CDR3 bases: TGTGCCGGGAGCGGGGACAGCAACTACGAGCAGTACTTC. As protein: CAGSGDSNYEQYF.

The chain carries TRBV29-1 and TRBJ2-7, with D unclear. Between the trimmed V and J ends, which lost 3 bases and 2 bases, there was a span of 11 bases. This CDR3 region has 13 residues. CDR1 is SQVTM and CDR2 is ANQGSEA in the germline V gene. CDR3: CSVENTRPYEQYF. Written as DNA, the CDR3 is TGCAGCGTTGAGAACACGAGACCCTACGAGCAGTACTTC.

This chain uses TRBV30 with TRBJ2-7, with D perhaps matching TRBD2 (5 bases). The germline V gene encodes CDR1 GTSNPN and CDR2 SVGIG (reference sequence). V was clipped by 3 bases and J by 3 bases, with 9 bases between them. This CDR3 has 12 amino acids. The CDR3 DNA reads TGTGCCTGGAGCCTTACTAGCTACGAGCAGTACTTC. Translated, it gives CAWSLTSYEQYF.

The rearrangement uses TRBV12-3 or TRBV12-4 and TRBJ1-1, with a tentative D call TRBD1 (6 bases). This CDR3 comprises 14 residues. Trimming took off 6 bases at V and 4 bases at J, with 15 bases between the two ends. This CDR3 reads CASSRTVSGTEAFF. The CDR3 coding sequence is TGTGCCAGCAGCCGGACAGTCTCGGGCACTGAAGCTTTCTTT.

The gene calls are TRBV20-1 and TRBJ2-1, with D unclear. Between the trimmed V and J ends, which lost 3 bases and 0 bases, there was a span of 12 bases. CDR3 length: 15 residues. Per germline, CDR1 DFQATT and CDR2 SNEGSKA (reference sequence). DNA of the CDR3: TGCAGTGCTAGTCCAGGTGATAGCTCCTACAATGAGCAGTTCTTC. Translating it yields CSASPGDSSYNEQFF.

The V gene is TRBV27, the J gene TRBJ2-7; D perhaps matches TRBD2 (6 bases). The germline gives CDR1 MNHEY, CDR2 SMNVEV (reference sequence). Trimming removed 6 bases from V and 2 bases from J, with 11 bases in between. This CDR3 comprises 13 residues. CDR3 in amino acids: CASRPGLTYEQYF. CDR3 DNA sequence: TGTGCCAGCAGGCCGGGACTCACCTACGAGCAGTACTTC.

V and J are TRBV5-1 and TRBJ1-2; 8 bases align to TRBD1. The ends lost 4 bases at V and 2 bases at J; junction bases unmatched: 22. The CDR3 totals 20 residues. Germline-derived CDR1 and CDR2 are SGHRS and YFSETQ. Here the CDR3 DNA reads TGCGCCAGCAGCCCTGCCGGGACAGGAGCTGATGTGAAAGGGAACTATGGCTACACCTTC. Protein sequence: CASSPAGTGADVKGNYGYTF.

This clonotype has more than one count but fewer than ten. This chain uses TRBV28 with TRBJ1-2; no clear D. The CDR3 contains 17 residues. V dropped 7 bases and J dropped 8 bases, with 29 bases sitting between them. CDR1 is MDHEN, CDR2 SYDVKM, per germline. DNA for the CDR3: TGTGCCAGCACCCCCCGGGCAGGTTTCGAAGGAGAACACGGCTACACCTTC. Encoded protein: CASTPRAGFEGEHGYTF.

This clonotype was seen once. This chain uses TRBV15 with TRBJ2-2; tentatively, D is TRBD1 (5 bases). The CDR3 spans 15 residues. V dropped 2 bases and J dropped 1 base, with 8 bases sitting between them. Per the germline V gene, CDR1 is LNHNV and CDR2 is YYDKDF (reference sequence). CDR3 DNA sequence: TGTGCCACCAGCAGATACCAGGGGAACACCGGGGAGCTGTTTTTT. This encodes CATSRYQGNTGELFF.

This chain connects TRBV6-5 to TRBJ2-1; 7 bases agree with TRBD2. The V segment lost 2 bases and the J segment 2 bases; nucleotides outside the gene matches: 6. The length of the CDR3 is 16 residues. Germline V gene data show CDR1 as MNHEY and CDR2 as SVGAGI. CDR3 loop: CASSYGGEATYNEQFF. CDR3 bases: TGTGCCAGCAGTTACGGGGGGGAAGCCACCTACAATGAGCAGTTCTTC.

This chain joins TRBV7-2 and TRBJ2-1; the D gene is possibly TRBD1 (6 bases). The V end lost 4 bases, the J end lost 5 bases, and 12 bases lay between the germline ends. The length of the CDR3 is 14 residues. From germline, CDR1 is SGHTA and CDR2 FQGNSA. In nucleotides, the CDR3 is TGTGCCAGCAGCTGGGGGCCGGAAAACAATGAGCAGTTCTTC. Amino acids: CASSWGPENNEQFF.

This clonotype has only one observation. The rearrangement links TRBV29-1 to TRBJ1-2; possibly TRBD1 for D (6 bases). Germline-derived CDR1 and CDR2 are SQVTM and ANQGSEA. The CDR3 spans 14 residues. V lost 3 bases and J 4 bases, leaving 15 bases between the germline ends. The CDR3 bases are TGCAGCGTTGAGGTGGGGGGCACGGGCTATGGCTACACCTTC. This gives the protein CSVEVGGTGYGYTF.

The gene calls are TRBV29-1 and TRBJ1-1; D may be TRBD1 (5 bases). This CDR3 comprises 14 residues. V shed 3 bases and J shed 4 bases, with 15 bases lying between them. Per the germline V gene, CDR1 is SQVTM and CDR2 is ANQGSEA. CDR3 in amino acids: CSVDVTAGSTEAFF. CDR3 DNA: TGCAGCGTTGATGTGACAGCGGGCAGCACTGAAGCTTTCTTT.

V is TRBV6-5 and J is TRBJ1-2, with D hard to call. Germline-derived CDR1 and CDR2 are MNHEY and SVGAGI. CDR3 length: 16 amino acids. V was trimmed by 2 bases and J by 3 bases, leaving 16 bases between them. The CDR3 sequence is CASSYPRDSAYYGYTF. CDR3 in DNA: TGTGCCAGCAGTTACCCCAGAGACTCAGCGTACTATGGCTACACCTTC.

This CDR3 reads CASSHLDLAYEQYF. The CDR3 DNA sequence: TGTGCCAGCAGCCACTTGGACTTAGCCTACGAGCAGTACTTC. V is TRBV14 and J is TRBJ2-7; TRBD2 is a possible D gene (5 bases). Trimming left V 3 bases short and J 2 bases short, with 11 bases between. The CDR3 runs to 14 residues. Germline assignment: CDR1 SGHDN and CDR2 FVKESK.

The chain uses TRBV4-1 and TRBJ2-2; D is unresolved. The CDR3 has 15 amino acids. Germline V lookup: CDR1 MGHRA, CDR2 YSYEKL. V lost 1 base, J lost 7 bases, and 13 bases lay in between. CDR3 amino acids: CASSQVAESHGELFF. In DNA, the CDR3 is TGCGCCAGCAGCCAAGTGGCCGAGAGTCACGGGGAGCTGTTTTTT.

Notes on this clonotype: The junction does not match germline at one end; this may be a read error. CDR3 sequence: CASSVAGGGRNTQYF. The CDR3 DNA reads as TGTGCCAGCAGCGTAGCGGGAGGTGGTAGGAATACGCAGTATTTT. This chain joins TRBV7-9 and TRBJ2-3; 10 nucleotides match TRBD2. The V gene's germline CDR1 is SEHNR and CDR2 FQNEAQ (reference sequence). The CDR3 loop spans 15 amino acids.

In the case of this clonotype: The junction departs from the called germline gene at one end, perhaps through a read error. The CDR3 here is CASCLVDRSTDTQYF. The CDR3 bases are TGTGCCAGCTGTTTAGTTGACAGATCCACAGATACGCAGTATTTT. The V gene is TRBV12-3 or TRBV12-4, the J gene TRBJ2-3; possibly TRBD1 for D (5 bases). This CDR3 is 15 amino acids long.

The J gene is TRBJ2-7, the V gene TRBV4-1; a possible D gene is TRBD2 (6 bases). V dropped 3 bases and J dropped 4 bases, with 16 bases sitting between them. From germline, CDR1 is MGHRA and CDR2 YSYEKL. This CDR3 is built from 15 residues. CDR3 residues: CASSQKGGKVYEQYF. The CDR3 region has the DNA TGCGCCAGCAGCCAGAAAGGCGGGAAGGTGTACGAGCAGTACTTC.

The chain recombines TRBV5-6 with TRBJ2-5, with TRBD1 identical over 12 bases. The CDR3 extends over 17 amino acids. Germline CDR1 and CDR2: SGHDT and YYEEEE. Trimming at V came to 4 bases and at J to 4 bases, leaving 11 bases not matched to a gene. The CDR3 DNA is TGTGCCAGCAGCGACAGGGACAGGGGGCGATCCAGAGAGACCCAGTACTTC. Translating it yields CASSDRDRGRSRETQYF.

As concerns this clonotype: The junction differs from germline at one of its ends, possibly a read error. The chain's CDR3 is CASSETGLAAYQENQYF. DNA of the CDR3: TGTGCCAGCAGTGAAACGGGACTAGCGGCGTACCAAGAGAACCAGTACTTC. The chain recombines TRBV2 with TRBJ2-5; 11 nucleotides line up with TRBD2. CDR3 length equals 17 residues. Germline assignment: CDR1 SNHLY and CDR2 FYNNEI.

Worth noting for this clonotype: Sequence at one end of the junction differs from germline and may be a read error. V is TRBV6-6 and J is TRBJ2-7; perhaps TRBD2 as D (5 bases). Germline-derived CDR1 and CDR2 are MNHNY and SVGAGI (reference sequence). The CDR3 extends over 12 amino acids. CDR3 nucleotides: TGTGCCAACAGTTACCGGGAATACGAGCAGTACTTC. Translating gives CANSYREYEQYF.

The table lists this clonotype with a count of one. The CDR3 nucleotides are TGTGCCAGCAGCCACCCAGGAAGCTCCTACGAGCAGTACTTC. Protein sequence: CASSHPGSSYEQYF. V usage is TRBV11-2 and J usage is TRBJ2-7, with D unclear. Germline V gene data show CDR1 as SGHAT and CDR2 as FQNNGV. CDR3 length equals 14 residues. Trimming removed 5 bases from V and 0 bases from J, with 11 bases in between.

CDR3 nucleotide sequence: TGTGCCAGTAGTATTCCTCAGGTGGCCGAAGCTTTCTTT. It is translated as CASSIPQVAEAFF. The rearrangement links TRBV19 to TRBJ1-1; D ambiguous. This CDR3 has 13 amino acids. The germline V and J ends were trimmed by 3 bases and 8 bases, with 13 bases remaining between them. Germline CDR1 LNHDA, CDR2 SQIVND (reference sequence).

This chain connects TRBV27 to TRBJ1-1; D unclear. V was clipped by 2 bases and J by 3 bases, with 16 bases between them. Germline V gene lookup returns CDR1 MNHEY and CDR2 SMNVEV (reference sequence). The CDR3 extends over 16 amino acids. The CDR3 DNA reads TGTGCCAGCAGTTTACGCGCACTCTGGGCAGACACTGAAGCTTTCTTT. This translates into CASSLRALWADTEAFF.